A selection of T cell receptor beta chains follows, all from one sample in a study of cytomegalovirus exposure and HLA in healthy donors. Produced via immunoSEQ multiplex PCR; TCRdb's table is partial and in-frame only. Among around 58,000 clones listed, about three quarters were seen once. Sample: PBMCs. The source of these receptors is a male donor in good health and CMV-seropositive. CDR3s include the opening cysteine and the closing phenylalanine or tryptophan. A D gene is named only where the DNA matches it firmly. Not every row has a clone size; where given, it reads once, few, many or a size class.

J	V	D	size	CDR3	DNA
TRBJ1-5	TRBV6-6	-	-	CASSHSTVPQHF	TGTGCCAGCAGTCATTCGACAGTGCCCCAGCATTTT
TRBJ1-4	TRBV19	-	-	CASSIGLRETNEKLFF	TGTGCCAGTAGTATAGGCCTCAGGGAAACTAATGAAAAACTGTTTTTT
TRBJ1-5	TRBV27	-	-	CASSPIVSNQPQHF	TGTGCCAGCAGTCCTATAGTGAGCAATCAGCCCCAGCATTTT
TRBJ2-7	TRBV6-5	-	-	CASSYAGFLEQYF	TGTGCCAGCAGTTACGCGGGATTCCTGGAGCAGTACTTC
TRBJ2-7	TRBV5-4	TRBD2	-	CASSLGKRDYSYF	TGTGCCAGCAGCTTGGGGAAGCGGGACTACTCGTACTTC
TRBJ1-1	TRBV27	-	-	CASSFGQRDTEAFF	TGTGCCAGCAGTTTTGGACAACGGGACACTGAAGCTTTCTTT
TRBJ1-1	TRBV9	TRBD1	-	CASSSGQGHWSNTEAFF	TGTGCCAGCAGCTCGGGACAGGGACATTGGTCGAACACTGAAGCTTTCTTT
TRBJ2-7	TRBV19	TRBD1	-	CASRPGQGNYEQYF	TGTGCCAGTAGGCCGGGACAGGGGAATTACGAGCAGTACTTC
TRBJ1-1	TRBV29-1	-	-	CSGANGQMNTEAFF	TGCAGCGGCGCAAACGGACAGATGAACACTGAAGCTTTCTTT
TRBJ1-1	TRBV19	-	-	CAGGGSRAFF	TGTGCCGGAGGTGGTTCTCGGGCTTTCTTT
TRBJ1-2	TRBV28	-	once	CASSSRASSVNYGYTF	TGTGCCAGCAGTTCCCGCGCTTCGTCCGTAAACTATGGCTACACCTTC
TRBJ2-1	TRBV7-9	-	-	CASSPRGPTLWGQFF	TGTGCCAGCAGCCCTAGAGGGCCGACGCTTTGGGGGCAGTTCTTC
TRBJ1-4	TRBV27	TRBD1	-	CASSSGQGSFTGEKLFF	TGTGCCAGCAGTTCCGGACAGGGGTCGTTTACTGGTGAAAAACTGTTTTTT
TRBJ1-1	TRBV7-8	TRBD1	-	CASSPGTGLNTEAFF	TGTGCCAGCAGCCCAGGGACAGGGCTGAACACTGAAGCTTTCTTT
TRBJ1-6	TRBV18	-	-	CASSVNNYPLHF	TGTGCCAGCTCCGTAAATAATTATCCCCTCCACTTT
TRBJ2-7	TRBV4-2	TRBD1	once	CASSQEPGQGHEQYF	TGTGCCAGCAGCCAAGAACCGGGACAGGGGCACGAGCAGTACTTC
TRBJ2-5	TRBV7-3	-	-	CASSFSGDGRRTQYF	TGTGCCAGCAGCTTCTCAGGGGATGGTCGGAGGACCCAGTACTTC
TRBJ1-5	TRBV6-1	-	-	CASSEYRVSNQPQHF	TGTGCCAGCAGTGAGTACAGGGTTAGCAATCAGCCCCAGCATTTT
TRBJ2-4	TRBV7-8	-	-	CASSPWGYERTKNIQYF	TGTGCCAGCAGCCCCTGGGGCTACGAGCGAACCAAAAACATTCAGTACTTC
TRBJ1-1	TRBV4-1	TRBD1	-	CASSHGDRDTEAFF	TGCGCCAGCAGCCATGGGGACAGGGACACTGAAGCTTTCTTT
TRBJ1-5	TRBV5-6	-	few	CASSHSVNQPQHF	TGTGCCAGCAGCCATAGCGTCAATCAGCCCCAGCATTTT
TRBJ2-5	TRBV7-2	-	-	CASSSRTGLETQYF	TGTGCCAGCAGCTCCCGCACAGGGTTGGAGACCCAGTACTTC
TRBJ1-5	TRBV4-1	-	-	CASSQDAVANQPQHF	TGCGCCAGCAGCCAAGATGCGGTGGCCAATCAGCCCCAGCATTTT
TRBJ1-6	TRBV7-9	-	few	CASSLVLRGASPLHF	TGTGCCAGCAGCTTAGTTCTGCGGGGGGCATCACCCCTCCACTTT